This T cell receptor (beta chain) is from a study of blood T cell repertoires in COVID-19. Study-level information: The study drew acute and convalescent COVID-19 samples from the United States, Italy and Spain. T cells, B-cell-depleted T cells, or PBMCs supplied cDNA or gDNA.

Original analysis: Estimation of nucleated cell counts relied on the amplification of reference gene primers. Here immunoSEQ multiplex PCR was the method, and the copy in TCRdb shows in-frame clones only, minus some. D and trimming were read from the DNA, whereas the V and J calls and clone size are those reported in that table. Here the sample spans about 98,000 clones, around 85% being singletons. This CDR3 contains 16 residues. From germline, CDR1 is SGHDT and CDR2 YYEEEE. V was cut by 1 base and J by 4 bases, with 17 bases left in between. The sequencing sample was made of peripheral blood. The chain employs TRBV5-6 and TRBJ1-1, with D maybe TRBD1 (6 bases). This receptor was taken from a woman older than 75 with acute or convalescent COVID-19. Here the CDR3 DNA reads TGTGCCAGCAGCTTGCCCGGACAGCCATCAGGCACTGAAGCTTTCTTT. Its translation: CASSLPGQPSGTEAFF.